This T cell receptor (beta chain) was found in a study of PD-1 blockade in classical Hodgkin lymphoma. Relapse after autologous stem cell transplantation occurred in every patient, and brentuximab vedotin exposure varied. The V end lost 5 bases, the J end lost 0 bases, and 14 bases lay between the germline ends. This CDR3 contains 16 residues. Germline assignment: CDR1 SNHLY and CDR2 FYNNEI. Sequencing used immunoSEQ multiplex PCR; TCRdb keeps in-frame clones, though not all of them. The sample lists roughly 140,000 clones, approximately 80% occurring once. This clone was recorded at least ten times. The source was peripheral blood mononuclear cells (PBMCs), collected before the second cycle of nivolumab. The V gene is TRBV2, the J gene TRBJ1-3; tentatively, D is TRBD1 (5 bases). The TCR sequence derives from a human donor with classical Hodgkin lymphoma. The CDR3, as DNA: TGTGCCAGCAGTCAGGGTTTCCCCTACTCTGGAAACACCATATATTTT. Residues: CASSQGFPYSGNTIYF.